Following are 18 T cell receptor beta chains from one sample sequenced in a study of CD8+ T cells in alopecia areata (dated by TCRdb to 2016 to 2018). Library preparation used the immunoSEQ multiplex PCR assay. RNA was extracted from all samples and reverse transcribed into cDNA, which served as template for TCR sequencing. TCRdb took this table from immuneACCESS and kept in-frame rearrangements with V and J called. Such tables lack part of the clones; where checked against another copy, unresolved V genes explain under half of the gap, and the rest is unexplained. For this sample the table gives over 150,000 clones, of which 63% were detected only once. The ten largest clones represent more than 1.5% of the sample. The time point label on this specimen signifies: baseline before oral tofacitinib. The source was CD4+ T cells sorted from blood, collected at week 0. Receptors originate from a human donor with alopecia areata.

In DNA, the CDR3 is TGTGCCTGGAGGGCGGGACAGCGCTACACCTTC. Residues: CAWRAGQRYTF. The chain uses TRBV30 and TRBJ1-2; 7 positions agree with TRBD1. Per the germline V gene, CDR1 is GTSNPN and CDR2 is SVGIG (reference sequence). The junction had 4 bases not matched to a gene; V was cut back by 3 bases and J by 9 bases. The CDR3 runs 11 residues.

This chain links TRBV29-1 with TRBJ2-7, with 7 bases identical to TRBD1. The germline V gene has CDR1 SQVTM and CDR2 ANQGSEA. Germline trimming cut 6 bases from V and 3 bases from J; bases unmatched to any gene: 17. This CDR3 region has 16 residues. CDR3 sequence: CSVGQVNQGTFYEQYF. The CDR3 region has the DNA TGCAGCGTCGGACAGGTAAATCAAGGAACCTTCTACGAGCAGTACTTC.

The J gene is TRBJ2-1, the V gene TRBV28; 11 nucleotides agree with TRBD2. CDR3 length: 13 amino acids. The germline V gene encodes CDR1 MDHEN and CDR2 SYDVKM. The trim removed 7 bases at V and 4 bases at J, leaving 0 bases unmatched. CDR3 sequence: CASTSGGYNEQFF. As DNA, the CDR3 is TGTGCCAGCACTAGCGGGGGGTACAATGAGCAGTTCTTC.

The chain couples TRBV4-1 to TRBJ1-2; D is possibly TRBD1 (6 bases). The CDR3 runs 13 residues. The ends were cut back, 2 bases at V and 7 bases at J, with 11 bases in the middle. Germline loops: CDR1 MGHRA, CDR2 YSYEKL. The CDR3 region is CASSQTRDTGYTF. DNA for the CDR3: TGCGCCAGCAGCCAAACCCGGGACACTGGCTACACCTTC.

This chain connects TRBV19 to TRBJ1-5; 7 bases align to TRBD1. Germline V lookup: CDR1 LNHDA, CDR2 SQIVND (reference sequence). After removal of 11 bases from V and 2 bases from J, the junction contained 6 bases not matched to a gene. CDR3 size: 13 residues. For the CDR3, the DNA is TGTGCCTCACACAGGGGAGGCAATCAGCCCCAGCATTTT. Translated: CASHRGGNQPQHF. The full variable domain, in which reference TRBV19 and TRBJ1-5 provide the parts outside the CDR3, is DGGITQSPKYLFRKEGQNVTLSCEQNLNHDAMYWYRQDPGQGLRLIYYSQIVNDFQKGDIAEGYSVSREKKESFPLTVTSAQKNPTAFYLCASHRGGNQPQHFGDGTRLSIL.

The genes are TRBV4-3 and TRBJ1-2; D gene uncertain. V lost 1 base, J lost 8 bases, and 23 bases lay in between. This CDR3 is 17 amino acids long. Germline loops: CDR1 LGHNA, CDR2 YSLEER. For the CDR3, the DNA is TGCGCCAGCAGCCAAGGCCGCCTGGACGCAAACTCGAAAGGCTACACCTTC. It translates to CASSQGRLDANSKGYTF.

This clone was detected a few times. V is TRBV30 and J is TRBJ2-3, with TRBD1 identical over 7 bases. The CDR3 runs 14 residues. Germline trimming cut 5 bases from V and 3 bases from J; bases unmatched to any gene: 8. Germline V gene sequence: CDR1 GTSNPN, CDR2 SVGIG (reference sequence). CDR3 DNA: TGTGCCTGGGGAAAGACCAGGGGGACAGATACGCAGTATTTT. As protein: CAWGKTRGTDTQYF.

The chain carries TRBV30 and TRBJ1-5, with 10 bases identical to TRBD1. This CDR3 is built from 15 residues. V was clipped by 2 bases and J by 8 bases; unmatched bases: 9. Germline CDR1 reads GTSNPN; CDR2 reads SVGIG (reference sequence). The CDR3 loop reads CAWSPPGQGREPQHF. The CDR3 bases are TGTGCCTGGAGTCCTCCGGGACAGGGGAGGGAGCCCCAGCATTTT.

The chain couples TRBV19 to TRBJ2-6, with D tentatively TRBD1 (5 bases). Per germline, CDR1 LNHDA and CDR2 SQIVND (reference sequence). Trimming took 1 base from V and 1 from J, leaving 11 bases between them. CDR3 length: 17 amino acids. CDR3 in amino acids: CASSIGPTGSGANVLTF. CDR3 nucleotide sequence: TGTGCCAGTAGTATAGGACCCACAGGTTCTGGGGCCAACGTCCTGACTTTC.

The rearrangement uses TRBV4-3 and TRBJ1-2, with a possible D match to TRBD1 (6 bases). The CDR3 consists of 13 residues. With 4 bases removed from V and 6 bases from J, the gap between germline ends came to 12 bases. Germline loops: CDR1 LGHNA, CDR2 YSLEER. This chain's CDR3 is CASSLQGVDGYTF. The CDR3 nucleotides read TGCGCCAGCAGCCTACAGGGAGTAGATGGCTACACCTTC.

This sequence joins TRBV4-3 and TRBJ2-3, with D maybe TRBD2 (5 bases). The CDR3 is 15 amino acids. Germline V gene sequence: CDR1 LGHNA, CDR2 YSLEER. The germline V and J ends were trimmed by 3 bases and 1 base, with 11 bases remaining between them. CDR3 amino acids: CASSQRGLGTDTQYF. CDR3 nucleotides: TGCGCCAGCAGCCAGCGAGGGCTCGGCACAGATACGCAGTATTTT.

This chain connects TRBV5-6 to TRBJ2-3; the D gene is possibly TRBD2 (5 bases). The CDR3 spans 13 residues. V dropped 4 bases and J dropped 8 bases, with 14 bases sitting between them. Germline V gene lookup returns CDR1 SGHDT and CDR2 YYEEEE. The CDR3: CASSTKDEGTQYF. CDR3 sequence (DNA): TGTGCCAGCAGCACCAAGGACGAGGGTACGCAGTATTTT.

This clone was observed a single time. This chain joins TRBV28 and TRBJ1-4; D call uncertain. CDR3 size: 12 residues. V lost 6 bases, J lost 4 bases, and 6 bases lay in between. CDR1 is MDHEN and CDR2 is SYDVKM in the germline V gene. CDR3 loop: CASSEINEKLFF. The CDR3, as DNA: TGTGCCAGCAGCGAAATTAATGAAAAACTGTTTTTT.

This clone was found a few times. V usage is TRBV29-1 and J usage is TRBJ2-1; a possible D gene is TRBD2 (6 bases). Germline CDR1 SQVTM, CDR2 ANQGSEA. The CDR3 extends over 16 amino acids. Deletions cut 3 bases from V and 0 bases from J, with 15 bases between. DNA of the CDR3: TGCAGCGTTGATAGGGGAGGCAGACGCTCCTACAATGAGCAGTTCTTC. Its translation: CSVDRGGRRSYNEQFF.

CDR3 residues: CSVEGQGALEAFF. DNA of the CDR3: TGCAGCGTTGAGGGGCAGGGGGCTCTAGAAGCTTTCTTT. The genes are TRBV29-1 and TRBJ1-1; 8 bases are shared with TRBD1. J was trimmed by 8 bases and V by 3 bases; bases with no gene match: 8. Germline V CDR1 and CDR2: SQVTM, ANQGSEA. This CDR3 spans 13 amino acids.

The chain couples TRBV13 to TRBJ1-6; maybe TRBD1 (5 bases). CDR1 and CDR2 (germline): PRHDT, FYEKMQ (reference sequence). This CDR3 contains 16 residues. V was clipped by 1 base and J by 0 bases, with 7 bases between them. CDR3 region: CASSLEGLSYNSPLHF. CDR3 DNA sequence: TGTGCCAGCAGCTTAGAGGGACTCTCCTATAATTCACCCCTCCACTTT.

The chain links TRBV27 to TRBJ1-6; D perhaps matches TRBD1 (6 bases). With 4 bases removed from V and 8 bases from J, the gap between germline ends came to 12 bases. Germline CDR1 and CDR2: MNHEY and SMNVEV (reference sequence). The CDR3 is 14 amino acids. The CDR3 sequence is CASSSDRGYSPLHF. CDR3 nucleotides: TGTGCCAGCAGTTCGGACAGAGGGTATTCACCCCTCCACTTT.

The chain has TRBV25-1 and TRBJ1-1; 11 nucleotides match TRBD1. This CDR3 is 14 amino acids long. V lost 4 bases, J lost 7 bases, and 5 bases stayed unmatched. The germline V gene has CDR1 MGHDK and CDR2 SYGVNS. CDR3 in amino acids: CASSVTGTGGEAFF. The CDR3 bases are TGTGCCAGCAGTGTGACCGGGACAGGGGGTGAAGCTTTCTTT.